This TCR beta chain was captured in a study of response to subunit inactivated influenza vaccine. General study results and limits: Authors proposed each seasonal influenza vaccination draws in few new T cells.

With regard to this clonotype: Its specificity is unknown.

TCRdb ran MiXCR on the RT-PCR reads and lists one entry per CDR3 protein. The sample lists more than 550,000 distinct CDR3 sequences, about 12% seen once, with roughly a tenth in the top ten. The receptor comes from a man aged 45 to 65 who received an inactivated influenza vaccine. The material sequenced was PBMCs from blood, taken on the day of vaccination.

CDR3 DNA: TGCAGTGCTAGAGATGGGGGGACAGGGACCGGATCCCTCCACTTT. Protein sequence: CSARDGGTGTGSLHF. The V gene is TRBV20-1, the J gene TRBJ1-6, with 9 bases aligning to TRBD1. The CDR3 consists of 15 residues. CDR1 and CDR2 from the germline V gene are DFQATT and SNEGSKA (reference sequence). V lost 0 bases to trimming and J lost 14 bases; unmatched junction nucleotides: 11.